Presented here are 5 T cell receptor beta chains from one specimen sequenced in a study of blood T cell repertoires in COVID-19. This table comes from immunoSEQ multiplex PCR, and its TCRdb copy is limited to in-frame clones, with some not included. Of some 250,000 clones listed, 81% were seen once; the top ten hold around 7.2%. Sequencing used peripheral blood. Receptors were obtained from a woman of 80 years or more with COVID-19, enrolled during active disease.

The J gene is TRBJ1-1, the V gene TRBV28; a possible D gene is TRBD1 (5 bases). Trimming took 7 bases from V and 5 from J, leaving 14 bases between them. Per germline, CDR1 MDHEN and CDR2 SYDVKM. The CDR3 runs 13 residues. CDR3 coding DNA: TGTGCCAGCACTCCGGCAGGGTTGACTGAAGCTTTCTTT. Protein: CASTPAGLTEAFF.

This rearrangement joins TRBV18 to TRBJ2-3; a possible D gene is TRBD1 (5 bases). Germline CDR1 KGHSH, CDR2 LQKENI. CDR3 size: 16 residues. V lost 4 bases, J lost 3 bases, and 17 bases lay in between. In DNA form, the CDR3 reads TGTGCCAGCTCACGCCGAAGGGGCGTCGTAACAGATACGCAGTATTTT. Its protein is CASSRRRGVVTDTQYF.

This chain uses TRBV27 with TRBJ1-2; 7 bases line up with TRBD1. The CDR3 extends over 13 amino acids. V gave up 6 bases and J gave up 4 bases; unmatched junction bases: 5. Germline values: CDR1 MNHEY, CDR2 SMNVEV (reference sequence). The CDR3 spells CASSLDRVYGYTF. The CDR3 DNA follows: TGTGCCAGCAGCCTCGACAGGGTCTATGGCTACACCTTC.

The chain couples TRBV9 to TRBJ2-7; 7 bases map to TRBD1. This CDR3 comprises 14 residues. V lost 3 bases, J lost 3 bases, and 6 bases stayed unmatched. Germline values: CDR1 SGDLS, CDR2 YYNGEE. The CDR3 bases are TGTGCCAGCAGCGCCCTTTGGGACAGCTACGAGCAGTACTTC. Its protein product is CASSALWDSYEQYF.

This chain uses TRBV5-1 with TRBJ1-4, with 7 bases matching TRBD1. The CDR3 is made up of 17 amino acids. V trimming: 4 bases; J trimming: 8 bases; junction bases outside the gene matches: 17. Germline V CDR1 and CDR2: SGHRS, YFSETQ. The CDR3 bases are TGCGCCAGCAGCCCGTGGGGACCGACAGGGATTGACGAAAAACTGTTTTTT. Translated, it gives CASSPWGPTGIDEKLFF.